The clone carrying this TCR beta chain was found a few times. TCRdb's table, derived via immunoSEQ multiplex PCR, lists solely in-frame clones and lacks some. The table records 100,000 to 150,000 clones, roughly four fifths of them present only once. These data are taken from a study of blood T cell repertoires in COVID-19. Germline loops: CDR1 LNHNV, CDR2 YYDKDF (reference sequence). Trimming stripped 1 base from V and 10 bases from J, with 10 bases between. The CDR3 runs 12 residues. Sequencing was done on a sample of peripheral blood. The receptor's source is a man in his sixties with acute or convalescent COVID-19. The chain employs TRBV15 and TRBJ1-1, with D possibly matching TRBD1 (6 bases). CDR3 DNA sequence: TGTGCCACCAGCAGAGTACAGGGATCAGCTTTCTTT. Translated: CATSRVQGSAFF. Full variable domain (remainder filled in from reference TRBV15 and TRBJ1-1): DAMVIQNPRYQVTQFGKPVTLSCSQTLNHNVMYWYQQKSSQAPKLLFHYYDKDFNNEADTPDNFQSRRPNTSFCFLDIRSPGLGDTAMYLCATSRVQGSAFFGQGTRLTVV.